Listed below are T cell receptor beta chains from one sample, sequenced in a study of T cell repertoires in cytomegalovirus infection. TCRdb re-called the reads with MiXCR, one entry per CDR3 protein. The sample has about 830,000 distinct CDR3 sequences, approximately 32% seen once. These TCRs are of unknown antigen specificity. Here the sequenced sample was cultured CD8+ T cells from PBMCs, taken from culture after CMV antigen stimulation. Every receptor here comes from a human donor in good health (CMV status not recorded). Some clones in this sample may be carry-over from other donors' samples. The CDR3 runs from the conserved cysteine through the conserved F or W. A D gene is named only where the DNA matches it firmly. For some rows the clone size is stated as once, few or many, or as a class when expanded; others skip it.

-	TRBV7-6	-	TRBJ1-3	TGTGCCAGCAGCTTAAGGGCAGGGCCGGACACCATATATTTT	CASSLRAGPDTIYF
once	TRBV6-5	TRBD1	TRBJ2-1	TGTGCCAGCAGTCCATCCGGGACAGGGGATTACAATGAGCAGTTCTTC	CASSPSGTGDYNEQFF
few	TRBV6-1	-	TRBJ1-5	TGTGCCAGCAGTGAATCCGTCGGGCAGCCCCAGCATTTT	CASSESVGQPQHF
-	TRBV2	TRBD1	TRBJ2-7	TGTGCCAGCAGTAACCTACAGACAGGGATCGTGTCCTACGAGCAGTACTTC	CASSNLQTGIVSYEQYF
-	TRBV12-3/TRBV12-4	-	TRBJ2-1	TGTGCCAACAGTTTCGCCATCGGTGGGCGGGATGAGCAGTTCTTC	CANSFAIGGRDEQFF
few	TRBV27	-	TRBJ2-5	TGTGCCAGCAGTGGACAACAAGAGACCCAGTACTTC	CASSGQQETQYF
-	TRBV27	-	TRBJ1-3	TGTGCCAGCAGTTTAAACCGGGCCATGGGAAACACCATATATTTT	CASSLNRAMGNTIYF
many	TRBV7-2	-	TRBJ1-1	TGTGCCAGCAGCTTAGATCATGCGGCCAGGAACACTGAAGCTTTCTTT	CASSLDHAARNTEAFF
few	TRBV27	-	TRBJ2-1	TGTGCCAGCAGTGGCAGGGGCTACAATGAGCAGTTCTTC	CASSGRGYNEQFF
-	TRBV28	TRBD1	TRBJ2-6	TGTGCCAGCAGTACCCTTTGGGACAGAAGTGGGGCCAACGTCCTGACTTTC	CASSTLWDRSGANVLTF
few	TRBV7-8	-	TRBJ1-2	TGTGCCAGCAGCTTAGATCGTATTGGCTACACCTTC	CASSLDRIGYTF